These 19 T cell receptor beta chains came from one sample sequenced in a study of blood T cell repertoires in COVID-19. Generated by immunoSEQ multiplex PCR, the TCRdb table keeps only in-frame clones and is missing some. The sample has about 39,000 clones, about 90% seen once. The sample was peripheral blood. The receptors were gathered from a man in his 60s with acute or convalescent COVID-19.

The CDR3 DNA reads as TGCAGCGTGGCCCCGGGACAGCCTCCCGGGGAGCTGTTTTTT. Translating gives CSVAPGQPPGELFF. This sequence joins TRBV29-1 and TRBJ2-2; 7 nucleotides line up with TRBD1. The germline gives CDR1 SQVTM, CDR2 ANQGSEA. With V trimmed by 6 bases and J by 6 bases, 10 bases remained unmatched. The CDR3 is 14 residues long.

The CDR3 sequence: CASSPSWDRGGYGTPLEQYF. CDR3 coding DNA: TGTGCCAGCTCACCAAGCTGGGACAGGGGAGGATACGGGACTCCTCTCGAGCAGTACTTC. The V gene is TRBV18, the J gene TRBJ2-7; 10 bases map to TRBD1. The CDR3 is 20 residues long. Per germline, CDR1 KGHSH and CDR2 LQKENI. The trim removed 2 bases at V and 6 bases at J, leaving 22 bases unmatched. The whole variable domain, remainder taken from reference TRBV18 and TRBJ2-7, is NAGVMQNPRHLVRRRGQEARLRCSPMKGHSHVYWYRQLPEEGLKFMVYLQKENIIDESGMPKERFSAEFPKEGPSILRIQQVVRGDSAAYFCASSPSWDRGGYGTPLEQYFGPGTRLTVT.

This chain uses TRBV27 with TRBJ1-5, with TRBD1 identical over 7 bases. The CDR3 spans 15 residues. V lost 4 bases to trimming and J lost 2 bases; unmatched junction nucleotides: 5. Per germline, CDR1 MNHEY and CDR2 SMNVEV (reference sequence). CDR3 nucleotides: TGTGCCAGCAGTTCTCTACAGGGGCGCAATCAGCCCCAGCATTTT. Translation gives CASSSLQGRNQPQHF.

This chain links TRBV5-1 with TRBJ2-3, with 14 bases identical to TRBD2. After removal of 1 base from V and 2 bases from J, the junction contained 6 bases not matched to a gene. CDR3 length: 18 residues. Germline CDR1 is SGHRS and CDR2 is YFSETQ. The CDR3, as DNA: TGCGCCAGCAGCTTGAGGGGGACTAGCGGGAGTATCACAGATACGCAGTATTTT. It yields the protein CASSLRGTSGSITDTQYF.

The rearrangement links TRBV6-1 to TRBJ2-7; the D gene is possibly TRBD1 (6 bases). The germline V and J ends were trimmed by 1 base and 2 bases, with 9 bases remaining between them. CDR1 and CDR2 (germline): MNHNS, SASEGT. The CDR3 sequence is 14 residues long. The CDR3 sequence is CASSEGGHTYEQYF. The CDR3 nucleotides read TGTGCCAGCAGTGAAGGGGGACATACCTACGAGCAGTACTTC.

The CDR3 DNA sequence: TGTGCCAGCAGCGTCCGTAGCGGGACGAACACCGGGGAGCTGTTTTTT. It codes for CASSVRSGTNTGELFF. J is TRBJ2-2 and V is TRBV5-4, with 8 bases fitting TRBD2. J gave up 0 bases and V 4 bases, and 5 bases lay outside the gene matches. Per the germline V gene, CDR1 is SGHNT and CDR2 is YYREEE (reference sequence). The CDR3 has 16 residues. Full variable domain (missing parts from reference TRBV5-4 and TRBJ2-2): ETGVTQSPTHLIKTRGQQVTLRCSSQSGHNTVSWYQQALGQGPQFIFQYYREEENGRGNFPPRFSGLQFPNYSSELNVNALELDDSALYLCASSVRSGTNTGELFFGEGSRLTVL.

The genes are TRBV7-8 and TRBJ1-5, with a weak D call TRBD1 (6 bases). V was trimmed by 5 bases and J by 3 bases, leaving 14 bases between them. This CDR3 is 15 amino acids long. The germline gives CDR1 SGHVS, CDR2 FQNEAQ. This CDR3 is CASSLQGLDNQPQHF. As DNA, the CDR3 is TGTGCCAGCAGCCTACAGGGTTTGGACAATCAGCCCCAGCATTTT.

The chain is built from TRBV6-2 or TRBV6-3 and TRBJ2-5, with TRBD2 matching 14 bases. The ends lost 4 bases at V and 4 bases at J; junction bases unmatched: 5. Germline values: CDR1 MNHEY, CDR2 SVGEGT. This CDR3 spans 16 amino acids. The CDR3 DNA follows: TGTGCCAGCAGTTGGGGGACTAGCGGGAGTGGAGAGACCCAGTACTTC. It specifies CASSWGTSGSGETQYF.

The chain combines TRBV2 with TRBJ2-7; the match to TRBD1 covers 9 bases. Germline V gives CDR1 SNHLY, CDR2 FYNNEI. The CDR3 has 14 residues. Unmatched junction bases numbered 4, after V lost 5 bases and J lost 2 bases. The chain's CDR3 is CASSTGGPTYEQYF. The CDR3 DNA is TGTGCCAGCAGTACAGGGGGCCCAACCTACGAGCAGTACTTC.

This clone has a single count. V and J are TRBV7-9 and TRBJ1-1; D is unresolved. V lost 4 bases, J lost 2 bases, and 5 bases lay in between. CDR3 length: 12 amino acids. Germline CDR1 and CDR2: SEHNR and FQNEAQ (reference sequence). CDR3 coding DNA: TGTGCCAGCAGCTATTATAACACTGAAGCTTTCTTT. Translation gives CASSYYNTEAFF.

V usage is TRBV5-6 and J usage is TRBJ2-3; 7 bases are a match to TRBD1. This CDR3 has 15 residues. Trimming removed 2 bases from V and 1 base from J; junction bases left unmatched: 4. The germline gives CDR1 SGHDT, CDR2 YYEEEE. Here the CDR3 DNA reads TGTGCCAGCAGCTTCGTGGGACAGCGCACAGATACGCAGTATTTT. As protein: CASSFVGQRTDTQYF.

The CDR3 bases are TGTGCCAGCAGTTTGTCTAGCTCTGGGGCCAACGTCCTGACTTTC. Its translation is CASSLSSSGANVLTF. The V call is TRBV27, the J call TRBJ2-6; unclear D gene. CDR3 length: 15 amino acids. Germline CDR1 is MNHEY and CDR2 is SMNVEV (reference sequence). V was cut by 3 bases and J by 0 bases, with 6 bases left in between.

The CDR3 coding sequence is TGTGCCAGCAGCTTGGTGAGAGTCGGGGAGCTGTTTTTT. Amino acids: CASSLVRVGELFF. The V call is TRBV5-6, the J call TRBJ2-2, with D unresolved. Germline V gene data show CDR1 as SGHDT and CDR2 as YYEEEE. This CDR3 is built from 13 residues. V was cut by 0 bases and J by 7 bases, with 7 bases left in between.

V and J are TRBV5-5 and TRBJ1-4; D is possibly TRBD1 (5 bases). The germline gives CDR1 SGHKS, CDR2 YYEKEE (reference sequence). Trimming took 4 bases from V and 4 from J, leaving 20 bases between them. This CDR3 is built from 17 residues. The CDR3 here is CASSPLASRVFNEKLFF. CDR3 nucleotide sequence: TGTGCCAGCAGCCCCCTGGCGAGCAGGGTCTTTAATGAAAAACTGTTTTTT.

This chain joins TRBV10-1 and TRBJ2-2, with no clear D. The ends were cut back, 4 bases at V and 5 bases at J, with 14 bases in the middle. The CDR3 is 15 amino acids. Germline V gene lookup returns CDR1 WNHNN and CDR2 SYGVQD (reference sequence). The CDR3 protein is CASSGLHGFTGELFF. The CDR3 DNA reads TGCGCCAGCAGTGGGCTTCACGGGTTTACCGGGGAGCTGTTTTTT.

In its sample, this clone was seen a few times. The genes are TRBV9 and TRBJ1-3; 9 bases agree with TRBD1. Trimming at V came to 4 bases and at J to 4 bases, leaving 9 bases not matched to a gene. The CDR3 is 16 amino acids. Germline-derived CDR1 and CDR2 are SGDLS and YYNGEE. The CDR3 here is CASSRPGQGGGNTIYF. DNA for the CDR3: TGTGCCAGCAGCCGACCGGGACAGGGCGGCGGAAACACCATATATTTT.

The rearrangement joins TRBV6-6 to TRBJ1-1, with TRBD1 as a possible D gene (5 bases). This CDR3 spans 16 amino acids. Trimming pared 0 bases from V and 5 bases from J, leaving 16 bases between. Germline CDR1 and CDR2: MNHNY and SVGAGI (reference sequence). CDR3 sequence reads: CASSYSRVGGGTEAFF. CDR3 DNA: TGTGCCAGCAGTTACTCGAGAGTCGGCGGGGGAACTGAAGCTTTCTTT.

The chain is built from TRBV18 and TRBJ2-7; D possibly corresponds to TRBD1 (7 bases). The CDR3 runs 15 residues. Per the germline V gene, CDR1 is KGHSH and CDR2 is LQKENI. V dropped 2 bases and J dropped 4 bases, with 15 bases sitting between them. The chain's CDR3 is CASSPGGTAIYEQYV. The CDR3 nucleotides are TGTGCCAGCTCACCAGGAGGGACAGCCATTTACGAGCAGTACGTC.

V is TRBV11-3 and J is TRBJ2-3; TRBD2 agrees at 13 bases. J lost 5 bases, V lost 5 bases, and 19 bases had no gene match. The germline CDR1 and CDR2 sequences are SGHNT and YENEEA. The CDR3 extends over 20 amino acids. The CDR3 region has the DNA TGTGCCAGCAGCCTCTCGGAAAAAGGACTAGCGGGAGTGTTCGAAGATACGCAGTATTTT. It specifies CASSLSEKGLAGVFEDTQYF.